This T cell receptor beta chain was documented in a study of cytomegalovirus exposure and HLA in healthy donors. In the PCR, 60 Vbeta and 13 Jbeta primers were used. TCRdb's table, derived via immunoSEQ multiplex PCR, lists solely in-frame clones and lacks some. The sample lists more than 130,000 clones, approximately 73% occurring once. A single count supports this clone. There are 15 residues in the CDR3. V lost 4 bases to trimming and J lost 2 bases, with 12 bases between them. The germline gives CDR1 LGHNA, CDR2 YNFKEQ. V usage is TRBV4-2 and J usage is TRBJ1-5; D is ambiguous. Sequences were obtained from PBMCs. This clonotype originated in a human donor in good health. In nucleotides, the CDR3 is TGTGCCAGCAGCCCCCCGGGGAGTGGCAATCAGCCCCAGCATTTT. This sequence encodes CASSPPGSGNQPQHF.